The 10 T cell receptor beta chains below come from one sample, sequenced in a study of blood T cell repertoires in COVID-19. Data came from immunoSEQ multiplex PCR; TCRdb stores just in-frame clones and leaves some out. The profile shows about 42,000 clones, around nine tenths of them singletons. Sequencing was done on a sample of peripheral blood. The origin of the receptors is a man aged 45 to 65 with active COVID-19.

This rearrangement joins TRBV27 to TRBJ2-2; D not certain. V lost 3 bases, J lost 4 bases, and 3 bases lay in between. The CDR3 is 12 residues long. Germline V gene sequence: CDR1 MNHEY, CDR2 SMNVEV (reference sequence). The DNA for the CDR3 is TGTGCCAGCAGTTTCTCCACCGGGGAGCTGTTTTTT. Residues: CASSFSTGELFF.

The chain links TRBV2 to TRBJ1-4, with no clear D. V lost 6 bases and J 7 bases, leaving 15 bases between the germline ends. The germline V gene encodes CDR1 SNHLY and CDR2 FYNNEI. CDR3 length: 14 amino acids. The CDR3 loop reads CASSGSSTSEKLFF. Written as DNA, the CDR3 is TGTGCCAGCAGCGGGTCCTCGACGTCTGAAAAACTGTTTTTT.

The V gene is TRBV19, the J gene TRBJ2-7, with TRBD1 identical over 10 bases. Germline V gives CDR1 LNHDA, CDR2 SQIVND (reference sequence). This CDR3 has 15 amino acids. J lost 5 bases, V lost 5 bases, and 9 bases had no gene match. The CDR3 loop reads CASSYRVTGGHEQYF. DNA of the CDR3: TGTGCCAGTAGTTATCGTGTGACAGGGGGCCACGAGCAGTACTTC.

J is TRBJ2-1 and V is TRBV5-1; TRBD2 is a possible D gene (5 bases). This CDR3 region has 15 residues. Per germline, CDR1 SGHRS and CDR2 YFSETQ. V was pared by 0 bases and J by 9 bases, with 16 bases between. The CDR3 region is CASSLGGWESAEQFF. DNA for the CDR3: TGCGCCAGCAGCTTGGGCGGCTGGGAGAGTGCTGAGCAGTTCTTC. Full variable domain (remainder filled in from reference TRBV5-1 and TRBJ2-1): KAGVTQTPRYLIKTRGQQVTLSCSPISGHRSVSWYQQTPGQGLQFLFEYFSETQRNKGNFPGRFSGRQFSNSRSEMNVSTLELGDSALYLCASSLGGWESAEQFFGPGTRLTVL.

The chain recombines TRBV4-1 with TRBJ2-1; the match to TRBD2 covers 10 bases. The V segment lost 4 bases and the J segment 4 bases; nucleotides outside the gene matches: 7. Looked up from germline, CDR1 is MGHRA and CDR2 is YSYEKL. The length of the CDR3 is 16 residues. As DNA, the CDR3 is TGCGCCAGCAGCCTCACATTAGCGGGGGGATACAATGAGCAGTTCTTC. As protein: CASSLTLAGGYNEQFF.

The chain recombines TRBV27 with TRBJ1-2, with D possibly matching TRBD1 (6 bases). CDR1 is MNHEY, CDR2 SMNVEV, per germline (reference sequence). Trimming removed 3 bases from V and 8 bases from J, with 13 bases in between. The CDR3 has 13 residues. DNA of the CDR3: TGTGCCAGCAGTTTGCAGGGGACGAGGGGCTACACCTTC. It codes for CASSLQGTRGYTF.

The gene calls are TRBV7-3 and TRBJ1-1; D gene unclear. CDR1 and CDR2 (germline): SGHTA, FQGTGA. V lost 2 bases, J lost 4 bases, and 11 bases lay in between. CDR3 length: 14 amino acids. The CDR3 spells CASSLLVRGTEAFF. The CDR3 coding sequence is TGTGCCAGCAGCTTATTGGTCCGCGGCACTGAAGCTTTCTTT.

This chain connects TRBV11-2 to TRBJ2-2; D is ambiguous. V was trimmed by 2 bases and J by 7 bases, leaving 8 bases between them. This CDR3 is 13 amino acids long. Germline CDR1 SGHAT, CDR2 FQNNGV. In DNA form, the CDR3 reads TGTGCCAGCAGCTTATCCCGGAGCGGGGAGCTGTTTTTT. It codes for CASSLSRSGELFF.

The rearrangement uses TRBV6-6 and TRBJ1-5, with TRBD1 matching 7 bases. This CDR3 is built from 16 residues. V trimming: 2 bases; J trimming: 6 bases; junction bases outside the gene matches: 10. Germline lookup yields CDR1 MNHNY and CDR2 SVGAGI (reference sequence). CDR3 loop: CASSYGRQRQGQPQHF. CDR3 in DNA: TGTGCCAGCAGTTACGGGAGGCAGCGACAGGGTCAGCCCCAGCATTTT.

The chain recombines TRBV28 with TRBJ2-5, with D perhaps TRBD1 (6 bases). The CDR3 spans 17 residues. Germline CDR1 is MDHEN and CDR2 is SYDVKM. The V end lost 3 bases, the J end lost 6 bases, and 23 bases lay between the germline ends. CDR3 coding DNA: TGTGCCAGCAGTTTGCGGAAGGGGGTGGGCGATCTGAAGACCCAGTACTTC. Its translation is CASSLRKGVGDLKTQYF.